Presented here are 2 T cell receptor beta chains from one specimen sequenced in a study of graft-versus-host responses after intestinal transplantation. TCRdb's copy holds only in-frame clones and misses some; the assay was immunoSEQ multiplex PCR. The sample lists roughly 20,000 clones; about 89% were seen once. The sample in question was PBMCs, obtained about 230 days after intestinal transplant. Receptors were obtained from a human patient who received an intestinal transplant, so some T cells may come from the graft donor.

This chain links TRBV4-1 with TRBJ2-5, with 10 bases aligning to TRBD2. This CDR3 spans 13 amino acids. The ends lost 5 bases at V and 3 bases at J; junction bases unmatched: 0. Germline V gives CDR1 MGHRA, CDR2 YSYEKL. For the CDR3, the DNA is TGCGCCAGCAGCGGACTAGCGGAAGAGACCCAGTACTTC. It is translated as CASSGLAEETQYF.

The chain is built from TRBV11-1 and TRBJ2-2; the D gene could be TRBD1 or TRBD2 (5 bases each). V was trimmed by 1 base and J by 4 bases, leaving 7 bases between them. This CDR3 has 14 amino acids. Germline values: CDR1 SGHAT, CDR2 FQDESV (reference sequence). CDR3 nucleotide sequence: TGTGCCAGCAGCTTAGGAGGGGCCACCGGGGAGCTGTTTTTT. Protein product: CASSLGGATGELFF.